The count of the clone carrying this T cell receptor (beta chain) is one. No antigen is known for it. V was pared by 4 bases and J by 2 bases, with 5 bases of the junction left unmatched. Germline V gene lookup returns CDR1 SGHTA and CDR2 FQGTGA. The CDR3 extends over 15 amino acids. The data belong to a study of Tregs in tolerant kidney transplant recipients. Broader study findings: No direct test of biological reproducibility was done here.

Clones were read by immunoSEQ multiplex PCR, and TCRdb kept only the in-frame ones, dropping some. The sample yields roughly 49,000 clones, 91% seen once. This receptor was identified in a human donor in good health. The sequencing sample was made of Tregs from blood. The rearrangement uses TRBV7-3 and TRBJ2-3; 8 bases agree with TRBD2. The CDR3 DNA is TGTGCCAGCAGCTCGCGGGGGGCATACACAGATACGCAGTATTTT. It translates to CASSSRGAYTDTQYF.